Listed below are T cell receptor beta chains from one sample, sequenced in a study of blood T cell repertoires in COVID-19. The assay was immunoSEQ multiplex PCR, and TCRdb's table has in-frame clones only and misses some. This table holds 65,000 to 80,000 clones, approximately 87% found once. Specimen: peripheral blood. The receptors originated from a man in his fifties or sixties with active COVID-19. Both conserved end residues are part of each CDR3. D genes are given only for firm matches. The size entry is marked missing in some rows and otherwise reads once, few, many or a size class.

d_call	v_call	clone_size	j_call	cdr3_aa	cdr3_nt
NA	TRBV5-4	once	TRBJ2-3	CASSLEGKTDTQYF	TGTGCCAGCAGCTTGGAGGGGAAGACGGATACGCAGTATTTT
TRBD1	TRBV9	NA	TRBJ1-2	CASRDQGTANYGYTF	TGTGCCAGCAGAGACCAAGGGACAGCTAACTATGGCTACACCTTC
NA	TRBV9	NA	TRBJ2-3	CASSVVAMGPDTQYF	TGTGCCAGCAGCGTAGTTGCGATGGGGCCAGATACGCAGTATTTT
NA	TRBV7-2	NA	TRBJ1-5	CASSEGQNSNQPQHF	TGTGCCAGCAGCGAAGGACAGAATAGCAATCAGCCCCAGCATTTT
TRBD2	TRBV28	NA	TRBJ2-1	CASSLLAGVGNEQFF	TGTGCCAGCAGTCTACTAGCGGGAGTCGGGAATGAGCAGTTCTTC
NA	TRBV18	NA	TRBJ2-7	CASSAGQTYEQYF	TGTGCCAGCTCAGCGGGACAGACCTACGAGCAGTACTTC
TRBD2	TRBV30	NA	TRBJ2-1	CASGSLHEQFF	TGTGCGAGCGGGAGCCTACATGAGCAGTTCTTC
NA	TRBV7-2	NA	TRBJ1-3	CASSSVFPGNTIYF	TGTGCCAGCAGCTCGGTGTTCCCCGGAAACACCATATATTTT
TRBD1	TRBV24-1	few	TRBJ1-1	CATSRQGNTEAFF	TGTGCCACCAGCAGACAGGGCAACACTGAAGCTTTCTTT
NA	TRBV6-6	NA	TRBJ2-5	CASSYSGGREGKTQYF	TGTGCCAGCAGTTACTCAGGAGGGCGCGAAGGAAAGACCCAGTACTTC
TRBD1	TRBV28	NA	TRBJ2-1	CASSSGQAPNEQFF	TGTGCCAGCAGTTCGGGACAGGCCCCTAATGAGCAGTTCTTC
TRBD1	TRBV5-1	NA	TRBJ2-3	CASSWGTETDTQYF	TGCGCCAGCAGCTGGGGGACAGAGACAGATACGCAGTATTTT
TRBD2	TRBV27	NA	TRBJ2-7	CASSIRGTSGRVGGSREQYF	TGTGCCAGCAGCATAAGAGGGACTAGCGGGAGGGTGGGGGGAAGTAGGGAGCAGTACTTC
TRBD1	TRBV11-3	few	TRBJ2-3	CASSPRTGWKSDTQYF	TGTGCCAGCAGCCCGAGGACAGGGTGGAAGTCAGATACGCAGTATTTT
NA	TRBV7-2	NA	TRBJ1-5	CASSARVIDQPQHF	TGTGCCAGCAGCGCCAGGGTAATTGATCAGCCCCAGCATTTT
NA	TRBV5-5	NA	TRBJ2-1	CASSLEWELNEQFF	TGTGCCAGCAGCTTGGAGTGGGAGCTGAATGAGCAGTTCTTC
TRBD2	TRBV19	NA	TRBJ2-7	CASSPGTSGNEQYF	TGTGCCAGTAGCCCTGGGACTAGCGGGAACGAGCAGTACTTC
NA	TRBV18	NA	TRBJ2-5	CASSPGMRETQYF	TGTGCCAGCTCACCCGGGATGAGGGAGACCCAGTACTTC
NA	TRBV7-9	NA	TRBJ2-6	CASSFEGGTSGANVLTF	TGTGCCAGCAGCTTTGAAGGGGGAACCTCTGGGGCCAACGTCCTGACTTTC
TRBD2	TRBV5-4	once	TRBJ2-1	CASSSASTSGAYNEQFF	TGTGCCAGCAGCTCGGCCTCGACTAGCGGGGCTTACAATGAGCAGTTCTTC
TRBD1	TRBV4-2	NA	TRBJ1-2	CASSRLGTGDNYGYTF	TGTGCCAGCAGCCGCCTCGGGACAGGGGACAACTATGGCTACACCTTC
TRBD2	TRBV15	NA	TRBJ2-5	CATSRGLAEETQYF	TGTGCCACCAGCAGGGGACTAGCGGAAGAGACCCAGTACTTC
NA	TRBV7-3	NA	TRBJ1-1	CASSPRGGTTEAFF	TGTGCCAGCAGCCCAAGGGGGGGTACCACTGAAGCTTTCTTT
NA	TRBV10-3	NA	TRBJ1-6	CAITQGINSPLHF	TGTGCCATCACCCAGGGGATTAATTCACCCCTCCACTTT
NA	TRBV7-2	few	TRBJ1-4	CASSLDRTNEKLFF	TGTGCCAGCAGCTTGGACAGAACTAATGAAAAACTGTTTTTT
NA	TRBV6-6	NA	TRBJ1-6	CASSYSYSSSPLHF	TGTGCCAGCAGTTACTCGTACAGTAGTTCACCCCTCCACTTT
TRBD2	TRBV28	NA	TRBJ2-7	CASTQAGAYYEQYF	TGTGCCAGCACCCAAGCGGGAGCCTACTACGAGCAGTACTTC
TRBD2	TRBV18	NA	TRBJ2-1	CASSPSLAGGSEQFF	TGTGCCAGCTCACCAAGTCTAGCGGGGGGATCTGAGCAGTTCTTC
NA	TRBV5-4	NA	TRBJ1-1	CASRGPGDEAFF	TGTGCCAGCAGGGGGCCAGGGGATGAAGCTTTCTTT
NA	TRBV6-2/TRBV6-3	NA	TRBJ1-3	CASSYGIYSPDNSGNTIYF	TGTGCCAGCAGTTACGGGATCTACTCTCCGGACAACTCTGGAAACACCATATATTTT
NA	TRBV4-3	NA	TRBJ2-1	CASSQDLGDTSEQFF	TGCGCCAGCAGCCAAGATCTTGGGGACACTAGTGAGCAGTTCTTC
NA	TRBV7-2	once	TRBJ2-2	CASSLVRGKTNTGELFF	TGTGCCAGCAGCTTAGTTCGGGGGAAGACGAACACCGGGGAGCTGTTTTTT
NA	TRBV19	NA	TRBJ1-6	CASSIQRSYNSPLHF	TGTGCCAGTAGTATTCAGCGCTCCTATAATTCACCCCTCCACTTT
TRBD1	TRBV28	NA	TRBJ1-6	CASSLIGGDNSPLHF	TGTGCCAGCAGTTTAATAGGGGGCGATAATTCACCCCTCCACTTT
NA	TRBV7-2	NA	TRBJ2-7	CASSLDREGSEQYF	TGTGCCAGCAGCTTAGACAGGGAAGGTTCCGAGCAGTACTTC
TRBD1	TRBV3-1/TRBV3-2	NA	TRBJ2-7	CASSPWDRSYEQYF	TGTGCCAGCAGCCCCTGGGACAGATCCTACGAGCAGTACTTC
TRBD1	TRBV2	NA	TRBJ1-5	CASNGQVSNQPQHF	TGTGCCAGCAATGGACAGGTCAGCAATCAGCCCCAGCATTTT
NA	TRBV2	NA	TRBJ1-2	CASSDRGEGYTF	TGTGCCAGCAGTGATCGGGGGGAAGGCTACACCTTC
TRBD1	TRBV7-8	NA	TRBJ1-2	CASSSTLIQGNGYTF	TGTGCCAGCAGCTCAACTTTGATACAGGGGAATGGCTACACCTTC
TRBD2	TRBV4-2	NA	TRBJ2-1	CASSQDSGGALDNEQFF	TGTGCCAGCAGCCAAGATAGCGGGGGGGCCCTGGACAATGAGCAGTTCTTC
TRBD2	TRBV5-4	NA	TRBJ2-7	CASSGSSGGAYEQYF	TGTGCCAGCAGCGGGTCTAGCGGGGGGGCCTACGAGCAGTACTTC
NA	TRBV30	NA	TRBJ1-1	CAWSTRMNTEAFF	TGTGCCTGGAGTACCAGAATGAACACTGAAGCTTTCTTT
NA	TRBV7-2	once	TRBJ1-6	CASSSHREHNSPLHF	TGTGCCAGCAGCTCCCACAGGGAGCATAATTCACCCCTCCACTTT
NA	TRBV7-7	NA	TRBJ2-5	CASSLVGGGGQETQYF	TGTGCCAGCAGCTTAGTTGGGGGAGGGGGACAAGAGACCCAGTACTTC
NA	TRBV18	NA	TRBJ2-2	CASSLSGEAGELFF	TGTGCCAGCTCCCTATCGGGGGAGGCCGGGGAGCTGTTTTTT
TRBD1	TRBV14	few	TRBJ2-3	CASSQTGTGRSDTQYF	TGTGCCAGCAGCCAAACCGGGACAGGGAGATCAGATACGCAGTATTTT
TRBD1	TRBV28	NA	TRBJ2-7	CASFPTGQGTYEQYF	TGTGCCAGCTTCCCCACCGGACAGGGAACCTACGAGCAGTACTTC